Described below is a single T cell receptor beta chain sequence and its context. This sample is drawn from a study of blood T cell repertoires in COVID-19. Study in general: Collection of acute and convalescent COVID-19 samples took place in the United States, Italy and Spain. PBMCs, B-cell-depleted T cells, or T cells were the source of the cDNA or gDNA that made up the material.

The CDR3 sequence is 14 residues long. Germline CDR1 and CDR2: KGHSH and LQKENI. V was trimmed by 3 bases and J by 1 base, leaving 8 bases between them. Original data processing: Researchers report that nucleated cell counts were estimated from reference gene primer amplification. Only in-frame clones appear in the TCRdb table, and some are missing; sequencing was by immunoSEQ multiplex PCR. From that table come the V and J calls and clone size; the DNA was used to work out D and trimming. The sample contains 270,000 or so clones, approximately 85% of which appear only once. The clonotype originates from a human donor in a cohort sampled during active COVID-19. The chain employs TRBV18 and TRBJ2-3, with a weak D call TRBD2 (6 bases). Sequenced: peripheral blood. CDR3 in DNA: TGTGCCAGCTCACCTGTAGCGGGCACAGATACGCAGTATTTT. Encoded protein: CASSPVAGTDTQYF.